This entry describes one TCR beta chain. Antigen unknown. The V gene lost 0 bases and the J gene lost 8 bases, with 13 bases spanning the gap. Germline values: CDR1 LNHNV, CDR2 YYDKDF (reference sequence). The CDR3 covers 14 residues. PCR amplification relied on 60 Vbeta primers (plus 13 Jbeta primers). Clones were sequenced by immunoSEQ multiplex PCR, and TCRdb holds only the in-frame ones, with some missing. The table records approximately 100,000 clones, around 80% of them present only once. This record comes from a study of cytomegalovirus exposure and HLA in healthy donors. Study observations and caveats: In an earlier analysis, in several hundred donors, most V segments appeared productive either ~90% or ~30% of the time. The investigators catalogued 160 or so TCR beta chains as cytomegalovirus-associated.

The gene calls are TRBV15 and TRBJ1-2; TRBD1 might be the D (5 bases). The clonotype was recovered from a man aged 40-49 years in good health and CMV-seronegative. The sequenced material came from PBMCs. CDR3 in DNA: TGTGCCACCAGCAGAGATGTTCAGGGAACGGGCTACACCTTC. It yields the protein CATSRDVQGTGYTF.